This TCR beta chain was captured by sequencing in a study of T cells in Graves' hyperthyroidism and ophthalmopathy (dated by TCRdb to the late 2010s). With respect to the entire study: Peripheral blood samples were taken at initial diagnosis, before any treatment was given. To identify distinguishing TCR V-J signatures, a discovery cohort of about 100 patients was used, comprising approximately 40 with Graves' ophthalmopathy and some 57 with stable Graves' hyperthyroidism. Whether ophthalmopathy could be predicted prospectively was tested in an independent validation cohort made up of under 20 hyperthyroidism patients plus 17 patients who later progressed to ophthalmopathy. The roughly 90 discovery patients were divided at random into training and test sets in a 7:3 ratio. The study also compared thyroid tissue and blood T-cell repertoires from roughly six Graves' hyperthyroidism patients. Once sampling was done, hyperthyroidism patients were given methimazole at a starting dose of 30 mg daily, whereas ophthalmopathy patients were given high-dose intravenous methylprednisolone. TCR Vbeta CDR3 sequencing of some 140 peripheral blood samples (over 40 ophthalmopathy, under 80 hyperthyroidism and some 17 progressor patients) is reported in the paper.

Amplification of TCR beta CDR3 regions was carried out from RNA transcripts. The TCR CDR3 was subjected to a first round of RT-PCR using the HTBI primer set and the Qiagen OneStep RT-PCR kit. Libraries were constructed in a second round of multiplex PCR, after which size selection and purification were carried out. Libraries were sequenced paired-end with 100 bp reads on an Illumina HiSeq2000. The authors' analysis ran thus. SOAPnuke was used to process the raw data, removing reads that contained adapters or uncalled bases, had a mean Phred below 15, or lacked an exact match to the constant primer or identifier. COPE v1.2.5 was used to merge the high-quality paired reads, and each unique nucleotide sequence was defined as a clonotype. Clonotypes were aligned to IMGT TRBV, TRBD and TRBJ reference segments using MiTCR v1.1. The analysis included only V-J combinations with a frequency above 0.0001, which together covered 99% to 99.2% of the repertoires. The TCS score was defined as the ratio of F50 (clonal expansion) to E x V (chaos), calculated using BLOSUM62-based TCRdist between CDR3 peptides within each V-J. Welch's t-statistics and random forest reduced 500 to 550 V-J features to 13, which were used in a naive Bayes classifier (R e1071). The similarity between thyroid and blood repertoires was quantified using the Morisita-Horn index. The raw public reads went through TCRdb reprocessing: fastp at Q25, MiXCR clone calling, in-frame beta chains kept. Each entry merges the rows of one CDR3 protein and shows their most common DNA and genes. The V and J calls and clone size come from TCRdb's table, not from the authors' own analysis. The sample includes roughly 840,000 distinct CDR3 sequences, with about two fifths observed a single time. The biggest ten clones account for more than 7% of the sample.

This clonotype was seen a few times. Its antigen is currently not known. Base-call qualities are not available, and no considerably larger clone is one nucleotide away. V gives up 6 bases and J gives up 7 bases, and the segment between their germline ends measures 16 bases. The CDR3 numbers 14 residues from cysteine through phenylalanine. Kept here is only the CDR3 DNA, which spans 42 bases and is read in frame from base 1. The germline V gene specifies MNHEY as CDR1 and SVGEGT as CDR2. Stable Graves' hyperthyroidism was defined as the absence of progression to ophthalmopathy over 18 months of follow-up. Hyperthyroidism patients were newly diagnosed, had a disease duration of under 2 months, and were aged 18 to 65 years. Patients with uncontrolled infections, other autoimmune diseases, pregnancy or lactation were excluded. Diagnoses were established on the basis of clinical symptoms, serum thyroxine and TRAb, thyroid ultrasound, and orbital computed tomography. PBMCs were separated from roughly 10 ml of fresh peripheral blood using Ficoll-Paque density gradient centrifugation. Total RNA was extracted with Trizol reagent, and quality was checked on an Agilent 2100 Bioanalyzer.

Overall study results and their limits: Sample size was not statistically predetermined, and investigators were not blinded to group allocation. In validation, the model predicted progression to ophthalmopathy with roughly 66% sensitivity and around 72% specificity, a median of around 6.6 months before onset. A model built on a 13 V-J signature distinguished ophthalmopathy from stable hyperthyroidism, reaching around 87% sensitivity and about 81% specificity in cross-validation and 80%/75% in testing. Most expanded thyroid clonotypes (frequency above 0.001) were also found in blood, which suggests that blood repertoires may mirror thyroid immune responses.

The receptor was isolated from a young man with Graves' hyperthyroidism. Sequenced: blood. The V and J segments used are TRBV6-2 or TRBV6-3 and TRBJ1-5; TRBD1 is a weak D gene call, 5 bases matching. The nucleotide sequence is TGTGCCAGCAGGGGGGAGGGCAGTTGGCAGCCCCAGCATTTT. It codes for CASRGEGSWQPQHF.